Listed here are 6 T cell receptor beta chains from one sample, sequenced in a study of blood T cell repertoires in COVID-19. Clones were read by immunoSEQ multiplex PCR, and TCRdb kept only the in-frame ones, dropping some. This sample has under 300,000 clones, with around nine tenths found just once. The sequencing input was PBMCs or T cells enriched from blood (not recorded which). These receptors came from a woman younger than 35 who had recovered from COVID-19.

In DNA, the CDR3 is TGTGCCAGCAGCTTCACAGTGACTAACTATGGCTACACCTTC. The encoded protein is CASSFTVTNYGYTF. The chain combines TRBV5-5 with TRBJ1-2; D not certain. This CDR3 is 14 amino acids long. The V end lost 2 bases, the J end lost 0 bases, and 8 bases lay between the germline ends. Germline loops: CDR1 SGHKS, CDR2 YYEKEE (reference sequence).

This rearrangement joins TRBV4-3 to TRBJ1-3; the D gene is possibly TRBD1 (5 bases). Germline V gene lookup returns CDR1 LGHNA and CDR2 YSLEER. Trimming removed 0 bases at V and 1 base at J, with 13 bases between. There are 17 residues in the CDR3. CDR3 loop: CASSQDQTGRSGNTIYF. CDR3 bases: TGCGCCAGCAGCCAAGATCAAACAGGCAGATCTGGAAACACCATATATTTT.

This CDR3 reads CASNGRKRGQVNTEAFF. The CDR3 DNA reads as TGTGCCAGTAACGGGCGGAAGAGGGGGCAGGTGAACACTGAAGCTTTCTTT. V usage is TRBV19 and J usage is TRBJ1-1; 7 bases are shared with TRBD1. Trimming took 7 bases from V and 0 from J; bases not matched to a gene: 14. The CDR3 sequence is 17 residues long. CDR1 is LNHDA, CDR2 SQIVND, per germline (reference sequence).

The rearrangement joins TRBV7-2 to TRBJ2-1, with D possibly TRBD1 on 5 matching bases. Trimming removed 4 bases from V and 4 bases from J, with 14 bases in between. Germline assignment: CDR1 SGHTA and CDR2 FQGNSA. The CDR3 loop spans 15 amino acids. As DNA, the CDR3 is TGTGCCAGCAGCTACGTGGGGCTATCTTACAATGAGCAGTTCTTC. Its translation: CASSYVGLSYNEQFF.

This chain links TRBV5-4 with TRBJ2-1; perhaps TRBD1 as D (6 bases). The CDR3 has 14 amino acids. Germline CDR1 reads SGHNT; CDR2 reads YYREEE (reference sequence). The V end lost 2 bases, the J end lost 6 bases, and 12 bases lay between the germline ends. The CDR3 DNA sequence: TGTGCCAGCAGCTTACTCGACAGGACCAATGAGCAGTTCTTC. Residues: CASSLLDRTNEQFF. Using reference TRBV5-4 and TRBJ2-1 for the parts outside the CDR3, the full variable domain is ETGVTQSPTHLIKTRGQQVTLRCSSQSGHNTVSWYQQALGQGPQFIFQYYREEENGRGNFPPRFSGLQFPNYSSELNVNALELDDSALYLCASSLLDRTNEQFFGPGTRLTVL.

V usage is TRBV18 and J usage is TRBJ2-1, with 14 positions matching TRBD2. V shed 6 bases and J 2 bases; nucleotides not matched to a gene: 9. Germline assignment: CDR1 KGHSH and CDR2 LQKENI. There are 18 residues in the CDR3. The CDR3 here is CASSHRGLAGVPYNEQFF. The CDR3 bases are TGTGCCAGCTCCCACAGGGGACTAGCGGGAGTTCCCTACAATGAGCAGTTCTTC.